Sequencing of this T cell receptor (beta chain) was carried out in a study of shared clonotypes between healthy human individuals. Study context: CD4 naive cells filled three plates per donor, CD4 memory three, CD8 naive two and CD8 memory one.

Data came from immunoSEQ multiplex PCR; TCRdb stores just in-frame clones and leaves some out. The profile shows millions of clones, around nine tenths of them singletons. This receptor was taken from a man in his late teens or twenties in good health. Input material: naive CD4+ T cells sorted from blood. Subset described: CD45RA+ positively selected.

The CDR3 region has the DNA TGTGCCAGCAGCACCACCATGCTGGAGCTTGGTGAGGGACCAATCACCGGGGAGCTGTTTTTT. Its translation: CASSTTMLELGEGPITGELFF. The V gene is TRBV21-1, the J gene TRBJ2-2. TRBV21-1 is reported as a pseudogene. The CDR3 contains 21 residues.